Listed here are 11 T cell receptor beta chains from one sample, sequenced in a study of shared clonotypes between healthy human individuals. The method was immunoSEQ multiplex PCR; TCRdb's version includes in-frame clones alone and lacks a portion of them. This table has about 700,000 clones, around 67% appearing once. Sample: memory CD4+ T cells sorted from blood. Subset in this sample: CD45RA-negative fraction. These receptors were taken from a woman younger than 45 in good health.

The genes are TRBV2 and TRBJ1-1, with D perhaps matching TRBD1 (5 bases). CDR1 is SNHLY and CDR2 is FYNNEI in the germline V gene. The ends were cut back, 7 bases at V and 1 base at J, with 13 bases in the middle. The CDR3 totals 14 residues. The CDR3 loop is CASTSSGGNTEAFF. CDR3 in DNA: TGTGCCAGCACCTCGTCGGGGGGGAACACTGAAGCTTTCTTT.

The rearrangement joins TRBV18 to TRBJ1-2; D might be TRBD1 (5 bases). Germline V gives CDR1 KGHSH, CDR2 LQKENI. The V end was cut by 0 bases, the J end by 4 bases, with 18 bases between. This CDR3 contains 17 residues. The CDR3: CASSPPGLPLQGYGYTF. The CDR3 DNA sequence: TGTGCCAGCTCACCACCGGGACTGCCCCTGCAGGGCTATGGCTACACCTTC.

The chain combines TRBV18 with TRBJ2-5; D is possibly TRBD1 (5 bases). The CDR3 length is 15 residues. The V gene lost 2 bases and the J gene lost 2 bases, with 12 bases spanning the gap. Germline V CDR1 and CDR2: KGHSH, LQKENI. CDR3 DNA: TGTGCCAGCTCACCAATGGCAAGGGGACAAGAGACCCAGTACTTC. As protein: CASSPMARGQETQYF. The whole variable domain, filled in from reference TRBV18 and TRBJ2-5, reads NAGVMQNPRHLVRRRGQEARLRCSPMKGHSHVYWYRQLPEEGLKFMVYLQKENIIDESGMPKERFSAEFPKEGPSILRIQQVVRGDSAAYFCASSPMARGQETQYFGPGTRLLVL.

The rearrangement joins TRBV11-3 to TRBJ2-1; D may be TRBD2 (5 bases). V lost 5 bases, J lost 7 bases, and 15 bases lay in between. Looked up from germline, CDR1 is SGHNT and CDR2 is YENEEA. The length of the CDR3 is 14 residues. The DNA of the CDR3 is TGTGCCAGCAGCCTCGGGCCGACGGGGAATGAGCAGTTCTTC. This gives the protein CASSLGPTGNEQFF.

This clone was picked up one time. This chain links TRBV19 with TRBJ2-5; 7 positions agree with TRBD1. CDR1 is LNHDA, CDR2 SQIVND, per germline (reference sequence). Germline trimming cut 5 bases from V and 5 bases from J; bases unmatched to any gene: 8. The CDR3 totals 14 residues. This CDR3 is CASSGTAHGETQYF. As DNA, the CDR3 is TGTGCCAGTAGTGGGACAGCACACGGGGAGACCCAGTACTTC.

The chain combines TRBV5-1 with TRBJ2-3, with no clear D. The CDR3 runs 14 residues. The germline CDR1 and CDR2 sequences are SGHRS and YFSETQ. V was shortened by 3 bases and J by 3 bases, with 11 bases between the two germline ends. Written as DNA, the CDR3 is TGCGCCAGCAGCTCGACCGTGAGGACAGATACGCAGTATTTT. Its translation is CASSSTVRTDTQYF.

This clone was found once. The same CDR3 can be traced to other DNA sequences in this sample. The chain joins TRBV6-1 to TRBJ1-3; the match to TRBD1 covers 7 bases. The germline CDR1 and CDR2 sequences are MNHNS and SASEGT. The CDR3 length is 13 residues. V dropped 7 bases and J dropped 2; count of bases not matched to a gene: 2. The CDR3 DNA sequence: TGTGCCAGCACACAGGGGACTGGAAACACCATATATTTT. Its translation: CASTQGTGNTIYF.

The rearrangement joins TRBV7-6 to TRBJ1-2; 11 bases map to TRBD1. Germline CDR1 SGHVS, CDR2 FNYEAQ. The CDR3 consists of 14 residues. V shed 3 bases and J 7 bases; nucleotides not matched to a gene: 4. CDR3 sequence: CASSFGQGATGYTF. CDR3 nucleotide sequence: TGTGCCAGCAGCTTCGGACAGGGGGCTACTGGCTACACCTTC.

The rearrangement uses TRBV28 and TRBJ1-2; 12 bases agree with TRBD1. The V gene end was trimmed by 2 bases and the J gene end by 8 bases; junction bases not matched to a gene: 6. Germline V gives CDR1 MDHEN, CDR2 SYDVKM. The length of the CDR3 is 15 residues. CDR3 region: CASSLGTGGVGGYTF. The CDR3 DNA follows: TGTGCCAGCAGTTTAGGGACAGGGGGCGTGGGAGGCTACACCTTC.

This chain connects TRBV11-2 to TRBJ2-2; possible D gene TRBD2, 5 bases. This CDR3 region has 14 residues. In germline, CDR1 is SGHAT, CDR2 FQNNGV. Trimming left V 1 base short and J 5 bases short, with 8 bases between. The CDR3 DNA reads TGTGCCAGCAGCTTAGCTGGCGGGACCGGGGAGCTGTTTTTT. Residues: CASSLAGGTGELFF.

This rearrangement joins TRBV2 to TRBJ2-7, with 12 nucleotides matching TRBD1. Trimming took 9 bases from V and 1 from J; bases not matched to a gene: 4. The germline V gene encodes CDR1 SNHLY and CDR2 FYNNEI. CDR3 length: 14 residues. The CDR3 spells CASQGQGASYEQYF. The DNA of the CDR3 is TGTGCCAGTCAGGGACAGGGGGCTTCCTACGAGCAGTACTTC.